The source of this T cell receptor beta chain is a study of OX40 agonist ivuxolimab in advanced cancers. Trimming took 2 bases from V and 5 from J, leaving 24 bases between them. The CDR3 consists of 19 residues. In germline, CDR1 is LGHNA, CDR2 YNFKEQ. In this sample, this clone turned up once. The table came from immunoSEQ multiplex PCR; TCRdb's copy has only in-frame clones and leaves some out. The sample records about 26,000 clones, approximately 79% being singletons. Sequenced material: CD4+ or CD8+ T cells sorted from blood, taken in a trial of the OX40 agonist ivuxolimab. This TCR came from an adult with an advanced solid tumor such as melanoma, head and neck, liver or kidney cancer. This sequence joins TRBV4-2 and TRBJ2-2; D uncertain. The CDR3 reads CASSQYVSVQAFATGELFF. As DNA, the CDR3 is TGTGCCAGCAGCCAATATGTCTCTGTGCAGGCCTTCGCGACCGGGGAGCTGTTTTTT.